What follows are 10 T cell receptor beta chains derived from one specimen sequenced in a study of PD-1 blockade in classical Hodgkin lymphoma. The repertoire was sequenced with immunoSEQ multiplex PCR; TCRdb's copy has only in-frame clones and lacks some. The sample contains roughly 100,000 clones, over 85% of which appear only once. Time point: cycle 4 day 1 (C4D1), after around six weeks of nivolumab. All patients relapsed after autologous stem cell transplantation, and brentuximab vedotin exposure varied. Material: peripheral blood mononuclear cells (PBMCs), obtained before the fourth cycle of nivolumab. The source is a human donor with classical Hodgkin lymphoma.

In its sample, this clone was seen once. The chain links TRBV5-1 to TRBJ1-3, with TRBD1 as a possible D gene (5 bases). V lost 4 bases, J lost 4 bases, and 12 bases lay in between. The CDR3 is 14 residues long. In germline, CDR1 is SGHRS, CDR2 YFSETQ. CDR3 bases: TGCGCCAGCAGCCTCACTAGGGACGGAAACACCATATATTTT. As protein: CASSLTRDGNTIYF.

V and J are TRBV29-1 and TRBJ1-1; D possibly corresponds to TRBD1 (5 bases). Germline CDR1 reads SQVTM; CDR2 reads ANQGSEA. This CDR3 is built from 12 residues. The CDR3 DNA follows: TGCAGGGCTTCTCTCGGGGGGGGTGAAGCTTTCTTT. It yields the protein CRASLGGGEAFF.

J is TRBJ2-7 and V is TRBV27; D is uncertain. Trimming pared 2 bases from V and 0 bases from J, leaving 5 bases between. The CDR3 is 13 residues long. CDR1 is MNHEY and CDR2 is SMNVEV in the germline V gene (reference sequence). The CDR3 DNA reads as TGTGCCAGCAGTTTAACGATCTCCTACGAGCAGTACTTC. This codes for CASSLTISYEQYF.

V and J are TRBV7-9 and TRBJ2-3; either TRBD1 or TRBD2 may supply D (7 bases each). The CDR3 contains 16 residues. Looked up from germline, CDR1 is SEHNR and CDR2 is FQNEAQ (reference sequence). Trimming left V 5 bases short and J 1 base short, with 16 bases between. CDR3 protein: CASSPQGGAGTDTQYF. DNA for the CDR3: TGTGCCAGCAGCCCCCAGGGGGGGGCCGGCACAGATACGCAGTATTTT.

The V call is TRBV6-5, the J call TRBJ1-1, with D possibly matching TRBD1 (5 bases). V dropped 6 bases and J dropped 6 bases, with 11 bases sitting between them. The CDR3 has 12 amino acids. CDR1 is MNHEY, CDR2 SVGAGI, per germline. Here the CDR3 DNA reads TGTGCCAGCAGCTCGGGGGTAGCTGAAGCTTTCTTT. This encodes CASSSGVAEAFF.

In its sample, this clone was seen once. The CDR3 nucleotides are TGTGCCATCAACGATGGAGGGGGCGCCGCCGGGGAGCTGTTTTTT. It specifies CAINDGGGAAGELFF. V usage is TRBV10-3 and J usage is TRBJ2-2; D possibly corresponds to TRBD1 (7 bases). The CDR3 has 15 amino acids. V gave up 7 bases and J gave up 6 bases, with 18 bases separating them. CDR1 is ENHRY, CDR2 SYGVKD, per germline.

This clone was seen once. This rearrangement joins TRBV30 to TRBJ2-3, with unresolved D. Trimming shortened V by 2 bases and J by 2 bases, and 5 bases separated the two germline ends. The CDR3 totals 12 residues. Germline CDR1 reads GTSNPN; CDR2 reads SVGIG (reference sequence). Here the CDR3 DNA reads TGTGCCTGGAGTAAAGTCACAGATACGCAGTATTTT. Protein: CAWSKVTDTQYF. The full variable domain, its missing parts supplied by reference TRBV30 and TRBJ2-3, is SQTIHQWPATLVQPVGSPLSLECTVEGTSNPNLYWYRQAAGRGLQLLFYSVGIGQISSEVPQNLSASRPQDRQFILSSKKLLLSDSGFYLCAWSKVTDTQYFGPGTRLTVL.

This chain joins TRBV29-1 and TRBJ1-1; TRBD1 agrees at 7 bases. Germline trimming cut 4 bases from V and 0 bases from J; bases unmatched to any gene: 2. Germline-derived CDR1 and CDR2 are SQVTM and ANQGSEA. The CDR3 length is 13 residues. The CDR3 DNA reads TGCAGCGTTGCGGGACAGATGAACACTGAAGCTTTCTTT. It is translated as CSVAGQMNTEAFF.

The rearrangement uses TRBV19 and TRBJ2-1; tentatively, D is TRBD1 (5 bases). Germline lookup yields CDR1 LNHDA and CDR2 SQIVND (reference sequence). V was cut by 5 bases and J by 6 bases, with 14 bases left in between. The CDR3 spans 14 residues. In DNA form, the CDR3 reads TGTGCCAGTAGTCTCTATTCTCAGGGCAATGAGCAGTTCTTC. Translating it yields CASSLYSQGNEQFF.

The gene calls are TRBV15 and TRBJ2-3; D gene ambiguous. The CDR3 contains 14 residues. CDR1 is LNHNV, CDR2 YYDKDF, per germline (reference sequence). V lost 5 bases, J lost 0 bases, and 9 bases lay in between. DNA for the CDR3: TGTGCCACCAGCCGTACCACTAGCACAGATACGCAGTATTTT. Protein product: CATSRTTSTDTQYF.